The clone carrying this T cell receptor beta chain was counted between two and nine times. TCRdb reanalysed the 5' RACE reads using MiXCR and keeps one entry per CDR3 protein. The sample contains hundreds of thousands of distinct CDR3 sequences, 18% of which appear only once. These data originate in a study of T cells after yellow fever vaccination. The CDR3 covers 17 residues. With V trimmed by 5 bases and J by 4 bases, 8 bases remained unmatched. Looked up from germline, CDR1 is SEHNR and CDR2 is FQNEAQ (reference sequence). The sequence was obtained from a man younger than 35 who received the YFV17D yellow fever vaccine. The starting material was PBMCs, obtained before the yellow fever booster vaccination. This rearrangement joins TRBV7-9 to TRBJ2-3, with 14 bases that match TRBD2. The DNA for the CDR3 is TGTGCCAGCAGCGCCGGGACTAGCGGGGGATCACCAGATACGCAGTATTTT. This sequence encodes CASSAGTSGGSPDTQYF.